A selection of T cell receptor beta chains follows, all from one sample in a study of cytomegalovirus exposure and HLA in healthy donors. The assay was immunoSEQ multiplex PCR, and TCRdb's table has in-frame clones only and misses some. The sample totals 90,000 to 130,000 clones; its top ten clones hold under 7%. Sequencing was done on a sample of PBMCs. Receptors were obtained from a middle-aged man in good health and CMV-seropositive. Each CDR3 is given without its conserved first and last residue. Each record gives: V gene, J gene, CDR3 protein.

TRBV18,TRBJ1-1,ASSQTGSGAF
TRBV5-1,TRBJ2-7,ASSPDRNSYEQY
TRBV7-2,TRBJ2-2,ASSLVGLATGELF
TRBV4-3,TRBJ1-5,ASSQDGGANQPQH
TRBV11-2,TRBJ1-2,ASSQQPTGANYGYT
TRBV5-1,TRBJ2-2,ASSPEREVGTGELF
TRBV5-4,TRBJ2-7,ASSVGTSGPREQY
TRBV4-1,.,ASSPTQGAFYEQY
TRBV10-3,TRBJ2-5,AIRNPSGSHETQY
TRBV13,TRBJ1-5,ASSPGGGSWNQPRH
TRBV29-1,TRBJ1-2,SVVPEDRVGGYT
TRBV2,TRBJ2-7,ASSGGFYEQY
TRBV6-1,TRBJ1-4,ASSRTGGWEKLF
TRBV29-1,TRBJ2-7,SVEDRTVSSYEQY
TRBV28,TRBJ2-2,ASTLTRGFTGELF
TRBV11-1,TRBJ2-3,ASSEPGLGTDTQY
TRBV5-1,TRBJ2-7,ASSLAGEGGYEQY
TRBV28,TRBJ2-1,ASNQREGRGDEQF
TRBV27,.,ASSPVQGRGTEQY
TRBV28,TRBJ2-3,ASSLVAGGTDTQY
TRBV5-1,TRBJ2-3,ASSLEGGLAGGISTDTQY
TRBV15,TRBJ2-1,ATSRDRGYNEQF
TRBV5-1,TRBJ1-1,ASSLGAGWDTEAF
TRBV7-3,TRBJ2-7,ASSSGQGVGEQY
TRBV6-1,TRBJ2-7,ASRPGAYEQY
TRBV6-1,TRBJ2-1,ASTRAAGGGNEQF
TRBV19,TRBJ2-6,ASSPGTAGANVLT
TRBV7-9,.,ASSTRTGGTSYEQY
TRBV6-5,TRBJ2-7,ASRRHKQGAYEQY
TRBV6-5,TRBJ2-7,ASSPGTGAAYEQY
TRBV9,TRBJ2-7,ASSVTTGPNYEQY
TRBV5-4,TRBJ2-2,ASRPGQGGTGELF
TRBV7-2,TRBJ2-7,ASSKARGRLADYEQY
TRBV7-2,TRBJ2-1,ASSLQTGWVNEQF
TRBV14,TRBJ2-1,ASSQSSLSGRANNEQF
TRBV27,TRBJ2-7,ASRSPGTGLGNEQY
TRBV9,TRBJ2-7,ASSVGWSGASYEQY
TRBV10-1,TRBJ1-2,ASSPGQGQYGYT
TRBV18,TRBJ1-3,ASSPRQISSGNTIY
TRBV18,TRBJ2-2,ASSDGQGTTGELF
TRBV6-5,TRBJ2-3,ASSPPYTDTQY
TRBV19,TRBJ1-2,ASSSTRGSNYGYT
TRBV11-2,TRBJ2-7,ASSYRQGLEQY
TRBV5-4,TRBJ2-5,ASSRPSGSQETQY
TRBV2,TRBJ2-2,ASSESGTSTGELF
TRBV5-1,TRBJ2-1,ASSLWRGKDEQF
TRBV6-4,TRBJ2-7,ASSRDGQGLYEQY
TRBV19,TRBJ2-2,ASSISRGRARELF
TRBV20-1,TRBJ2-3,SAKVGGTQY
TRBV6-1,TRBJ2-1,ASSGPPAHGGGRAHNEQF
TRBV28,TRBJ2-5,ASSPLAGGSETQY
TRBV7-2,TRBJ2-1,ASSRATRARVSPWNEQF
TRBV5-1,TRBJ1-2,ASSLVQGNFYGYT
TRBV7-9,TRBJ2-6,ASSFGRGEFSGANVLT
TRBV7-9,TRBJ2-2,ASSLDGYTGELF
TRBV10-3,TRBJ1-4,AISEGGHAREKLF
TRBV28,TRBJ1-4,ASSVTPGGDQEKLF
TRBV6-5,TRBJ1-2,ASSYGATYGYT